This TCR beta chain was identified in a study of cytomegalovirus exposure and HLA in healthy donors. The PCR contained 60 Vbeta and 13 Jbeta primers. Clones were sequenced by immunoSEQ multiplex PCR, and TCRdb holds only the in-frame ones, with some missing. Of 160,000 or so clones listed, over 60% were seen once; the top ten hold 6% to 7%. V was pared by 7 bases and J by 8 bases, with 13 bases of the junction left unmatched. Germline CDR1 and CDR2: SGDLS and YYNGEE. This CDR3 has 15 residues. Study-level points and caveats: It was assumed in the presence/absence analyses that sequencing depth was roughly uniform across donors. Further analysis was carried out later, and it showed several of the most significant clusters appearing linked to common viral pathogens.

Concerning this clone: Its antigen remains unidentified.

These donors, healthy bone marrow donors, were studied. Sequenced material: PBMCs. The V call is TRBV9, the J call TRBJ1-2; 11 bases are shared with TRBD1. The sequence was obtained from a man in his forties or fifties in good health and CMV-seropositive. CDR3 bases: TGTGCCAGCGTCCGGGACAGGGGGGGGGAAAACGGCTACACCTTC. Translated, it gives CASVRDRGGENGYTF.